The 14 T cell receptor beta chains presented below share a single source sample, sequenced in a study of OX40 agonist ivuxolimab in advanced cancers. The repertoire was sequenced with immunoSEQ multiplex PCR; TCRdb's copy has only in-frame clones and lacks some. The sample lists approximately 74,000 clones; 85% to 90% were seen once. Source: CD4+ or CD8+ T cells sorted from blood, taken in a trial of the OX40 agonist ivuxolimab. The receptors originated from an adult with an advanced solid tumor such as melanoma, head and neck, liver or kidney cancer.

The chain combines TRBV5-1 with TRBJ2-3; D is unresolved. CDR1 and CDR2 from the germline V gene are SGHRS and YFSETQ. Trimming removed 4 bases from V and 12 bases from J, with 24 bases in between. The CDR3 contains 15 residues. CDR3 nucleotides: TGCGCCAGCAGCCTTAGTGGATTAGGAGACGGTAAACAGTATTTT. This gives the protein CASSLSGLGDGKQYF.

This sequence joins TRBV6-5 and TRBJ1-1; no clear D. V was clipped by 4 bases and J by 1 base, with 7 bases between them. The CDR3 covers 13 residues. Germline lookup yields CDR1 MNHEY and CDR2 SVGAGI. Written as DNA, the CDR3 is TGTGCCAGCAGTTCTCGGGGGAACACTGAAGCTTTCTTT. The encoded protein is CASSSRGNTEAFF.

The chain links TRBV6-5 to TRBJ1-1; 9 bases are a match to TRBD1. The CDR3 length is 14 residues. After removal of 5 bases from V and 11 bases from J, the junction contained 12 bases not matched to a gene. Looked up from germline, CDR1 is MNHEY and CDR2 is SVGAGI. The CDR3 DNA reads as TGTGCCAGCAGTGTCCGGGACAGGGTCTTTTCGGCTTTCTTT. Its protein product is CASSVRDRVFSAFF.

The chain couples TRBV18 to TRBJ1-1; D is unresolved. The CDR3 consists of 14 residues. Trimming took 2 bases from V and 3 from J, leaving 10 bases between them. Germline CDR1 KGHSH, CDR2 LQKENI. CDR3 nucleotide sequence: TGTGCCAGCTCACCAGTGTCGGGCGACACTGAAGCTTTCTTT. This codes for CASSPVSGDTEAFF.

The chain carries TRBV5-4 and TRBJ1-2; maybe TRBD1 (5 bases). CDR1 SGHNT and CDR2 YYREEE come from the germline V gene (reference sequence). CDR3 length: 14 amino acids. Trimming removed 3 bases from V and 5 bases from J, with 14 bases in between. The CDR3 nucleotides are TGTGCCAGCAGCTCAGGGACGGGCTCTTATGGCTACACCTTC. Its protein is CASSSGTGSYGYTF.

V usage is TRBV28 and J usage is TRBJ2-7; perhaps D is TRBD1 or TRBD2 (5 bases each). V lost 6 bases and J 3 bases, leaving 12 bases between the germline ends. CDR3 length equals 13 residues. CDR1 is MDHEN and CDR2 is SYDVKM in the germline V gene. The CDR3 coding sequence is TGTGCCAGCAGACCCGGGACGGTCTACGAGCAGTACTTC. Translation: CASRPGTVYEQYF.

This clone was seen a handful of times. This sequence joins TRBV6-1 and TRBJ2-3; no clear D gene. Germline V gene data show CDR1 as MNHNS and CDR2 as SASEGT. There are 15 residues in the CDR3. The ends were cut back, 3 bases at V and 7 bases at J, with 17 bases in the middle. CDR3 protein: CASSDIGQVVNTQYF. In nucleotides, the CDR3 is TGTGCCAGCAGTGATATTGGGCAGGTCGTTAATACGCAGTATTTT.

The CDR3 is CAISELGYGYTF. CDR3 DNA: TGTGCCATCAGTGAACTGGGGTATGGCTACACCTTC. This sequence joins TRBV10-3 and TRBJ1-2; D is ambiguous. V was pared by 3 bases and J by 5 bases, with 7 bases between. The CDR3 is made up of 12 amino acids. From germline, CDR1 is ENHRY and CDR2 SYGVKD.

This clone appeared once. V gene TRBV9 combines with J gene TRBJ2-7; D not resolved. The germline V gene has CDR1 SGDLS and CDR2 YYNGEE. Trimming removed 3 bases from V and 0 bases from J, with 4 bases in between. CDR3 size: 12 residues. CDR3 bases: TGTGCCAGCAGCGCCAACTCCTACGAGCAGTACTTC. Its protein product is CASSANSYEQYF.

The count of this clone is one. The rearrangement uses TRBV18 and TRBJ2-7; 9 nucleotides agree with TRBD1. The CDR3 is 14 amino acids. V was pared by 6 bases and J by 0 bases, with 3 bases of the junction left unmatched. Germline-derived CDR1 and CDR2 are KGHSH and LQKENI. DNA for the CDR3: TGTGCCAGCTCCGCGACAGGGGGCTCCTACGAGCAGTACTTC. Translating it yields CASSATGGSYEQYF. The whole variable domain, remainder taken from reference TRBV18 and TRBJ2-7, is NAGVMQNPRHLVRRRGQEARLRCSPMKGHSHVYWYRQLPEEGLKFMVYLQKENIIDESGMPKERFSAEFPKEGPSILRIQQVVRGDSAAYFCASSATGGSYEQYFGPGTRLTVT.

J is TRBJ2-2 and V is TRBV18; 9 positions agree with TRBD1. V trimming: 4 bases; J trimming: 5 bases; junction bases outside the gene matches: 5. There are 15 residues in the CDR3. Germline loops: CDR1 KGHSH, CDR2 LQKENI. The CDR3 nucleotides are TGTGCCAGCTCACTAGGGACAGGGACTACCGGGGAGCTGTTTTTT. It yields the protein CASSLGTGTTGELFF.

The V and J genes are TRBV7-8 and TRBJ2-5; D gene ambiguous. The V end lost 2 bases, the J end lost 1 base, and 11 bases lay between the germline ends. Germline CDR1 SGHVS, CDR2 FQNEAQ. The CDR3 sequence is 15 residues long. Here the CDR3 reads CASSLSERFQETQYF. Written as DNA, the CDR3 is TGTGCCAGCAGCTTAAGCGAGAGGTTCCAAGAGACCCAGTACTTC.

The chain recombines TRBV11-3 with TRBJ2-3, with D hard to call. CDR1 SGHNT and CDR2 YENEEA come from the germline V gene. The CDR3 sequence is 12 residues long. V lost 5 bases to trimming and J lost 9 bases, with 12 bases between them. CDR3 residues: CASSRSTSTQYF. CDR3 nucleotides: TGTGCCAGCAGCCGGAGCACATCAACGCAGTATTTT.

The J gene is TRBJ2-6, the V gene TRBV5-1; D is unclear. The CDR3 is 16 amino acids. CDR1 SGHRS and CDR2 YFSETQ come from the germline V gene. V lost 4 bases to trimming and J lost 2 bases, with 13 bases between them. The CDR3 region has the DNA TGCGCCAGCAGCCCAGGAGTGGTTGCTGGGGCCAACGTCCTGACTTTC. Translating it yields CASSPGVVAGANVLTF.